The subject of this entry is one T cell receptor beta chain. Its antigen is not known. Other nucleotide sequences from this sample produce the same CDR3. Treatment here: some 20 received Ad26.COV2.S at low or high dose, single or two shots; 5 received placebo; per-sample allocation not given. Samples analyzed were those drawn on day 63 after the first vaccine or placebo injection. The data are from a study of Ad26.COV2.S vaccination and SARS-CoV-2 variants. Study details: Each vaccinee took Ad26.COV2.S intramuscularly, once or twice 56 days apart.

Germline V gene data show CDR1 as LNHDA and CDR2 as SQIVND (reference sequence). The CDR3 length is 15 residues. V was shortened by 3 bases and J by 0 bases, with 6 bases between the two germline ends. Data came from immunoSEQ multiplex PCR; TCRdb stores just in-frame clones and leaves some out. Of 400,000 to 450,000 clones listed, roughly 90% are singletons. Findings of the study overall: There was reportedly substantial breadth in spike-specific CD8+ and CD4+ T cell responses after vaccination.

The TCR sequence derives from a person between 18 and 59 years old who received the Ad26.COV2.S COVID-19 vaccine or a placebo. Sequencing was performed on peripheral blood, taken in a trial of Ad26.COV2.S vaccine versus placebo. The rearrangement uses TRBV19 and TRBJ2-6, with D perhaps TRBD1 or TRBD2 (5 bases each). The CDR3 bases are TGTGCCAGTAGTATTGGGGGCTCTGGGGCCAACGTCCTGACTTTC. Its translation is CASSIGGSGANVLTF.